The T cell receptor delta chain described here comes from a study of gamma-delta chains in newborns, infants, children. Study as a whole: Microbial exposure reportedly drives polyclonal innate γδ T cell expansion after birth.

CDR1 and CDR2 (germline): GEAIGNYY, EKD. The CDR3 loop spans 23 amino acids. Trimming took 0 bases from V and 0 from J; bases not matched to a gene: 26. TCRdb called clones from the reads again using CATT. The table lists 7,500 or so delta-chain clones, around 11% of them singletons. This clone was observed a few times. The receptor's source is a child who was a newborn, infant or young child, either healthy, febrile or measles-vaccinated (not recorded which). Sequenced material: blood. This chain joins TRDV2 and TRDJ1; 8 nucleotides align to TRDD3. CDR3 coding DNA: TGTGCCTGTGACACCGTGGGGCATCAGGGGATACTGGGGACCCCCCAGTACACCGATAAACTCATCTTT. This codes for CACDTVGHQGILGTPQYTDKLIF.